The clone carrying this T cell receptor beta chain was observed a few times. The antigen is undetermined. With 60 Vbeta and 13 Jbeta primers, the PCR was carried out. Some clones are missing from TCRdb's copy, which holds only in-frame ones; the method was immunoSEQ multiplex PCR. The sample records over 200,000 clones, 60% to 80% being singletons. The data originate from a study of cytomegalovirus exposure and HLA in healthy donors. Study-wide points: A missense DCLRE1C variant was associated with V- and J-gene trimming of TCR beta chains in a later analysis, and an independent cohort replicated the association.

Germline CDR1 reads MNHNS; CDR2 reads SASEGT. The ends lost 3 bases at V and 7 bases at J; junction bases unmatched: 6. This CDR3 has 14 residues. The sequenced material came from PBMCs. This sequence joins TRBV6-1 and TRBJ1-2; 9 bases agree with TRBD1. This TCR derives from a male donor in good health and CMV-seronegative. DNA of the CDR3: TGTGCCAGCAGTGACCAACAGGGGGCCTTTGGCTACACCTTC. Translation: CASSDQQGAFGYTF.